This T cell receptor (beta chain) stems from a study of OX40 agonist ivuxolimab in advanced cancers. For the study at large: Patients took ivuxolimab, an agonistic anti-OX40 (CD134) antibody. Head and neck, renal cell, melanoma or hepatocellular carcinoma were the cancers that dose-escalation patients had.

Assay: immunoSEQ multiplex PCR; the TCRdb copy retains only in-frame clones and omits some. Of around 95,000 clones in the sample, about 90% were seen once. Sequencing used CD4+ or CD8+ T cells sorted from blood, obtained in a trial of the OX40 agonist ivuxolimab. The TCR comes from an adult with an advanced solid tumor such as melanoma, head and neck, liver or kidney cancer.

CDR3 residues: CASSSVRVISNYGYTF. The CDR3 DNA sequence: TGTGCCAGCAGTTCAGTCAGGGTAATCTCTAACTATGGCTACACCTTC. V and J are TRBV28 and TRBJ1-2; D perhaps matches TRBD1 (5 bases). The CDR3 is 16 amino acids. The V gene lost 4 bases and the J gene lost 0 bases, with 15 bases spanning the gap. The germline gives CDR1 MDHEN, CDR2 SYDVKM.